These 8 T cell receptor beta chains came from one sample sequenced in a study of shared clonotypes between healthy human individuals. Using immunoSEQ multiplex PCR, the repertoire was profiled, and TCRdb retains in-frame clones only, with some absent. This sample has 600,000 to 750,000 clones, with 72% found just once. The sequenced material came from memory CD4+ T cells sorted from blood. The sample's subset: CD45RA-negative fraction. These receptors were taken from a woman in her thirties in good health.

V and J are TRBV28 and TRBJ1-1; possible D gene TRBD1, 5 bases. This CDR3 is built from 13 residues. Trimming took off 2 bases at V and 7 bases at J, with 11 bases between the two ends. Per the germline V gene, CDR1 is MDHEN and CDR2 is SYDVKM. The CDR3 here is CASSLGQNREAFF. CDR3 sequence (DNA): TGTGCCAGCAGTTTAGGACAAAACCGTGAAGCTTTCTTT.

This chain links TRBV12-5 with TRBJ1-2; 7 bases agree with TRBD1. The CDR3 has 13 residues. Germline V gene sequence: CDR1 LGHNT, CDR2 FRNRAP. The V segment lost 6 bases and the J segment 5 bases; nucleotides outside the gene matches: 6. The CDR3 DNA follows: TGTGCTAGTGGCCAGACAGGGACTTATGGCTACACCTTC. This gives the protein CASGQTGTYGYTF.

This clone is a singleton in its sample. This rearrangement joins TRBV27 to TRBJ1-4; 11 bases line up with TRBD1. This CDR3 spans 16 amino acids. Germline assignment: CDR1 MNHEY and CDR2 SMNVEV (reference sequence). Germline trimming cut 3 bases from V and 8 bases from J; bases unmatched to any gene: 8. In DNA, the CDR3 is TGTGCCAGCAGTTTTCTCCCGGGACAGGGGGTGGAAAAACTGTTTTTT. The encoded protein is CASSFLPGQGVEKLFF.

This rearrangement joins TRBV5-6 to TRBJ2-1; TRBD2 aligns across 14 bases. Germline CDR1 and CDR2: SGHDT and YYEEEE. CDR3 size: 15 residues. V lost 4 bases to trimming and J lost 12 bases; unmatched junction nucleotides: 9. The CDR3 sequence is CASSAGTSGRSWQFF. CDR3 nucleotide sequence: TGTGCCAGCAGCGCGGGGACTAGCGGGAGATCGTGGCAGTTCTTC. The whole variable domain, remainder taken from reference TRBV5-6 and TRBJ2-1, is DAGVTQSPTHLIKTRGQQVTLRCSPKSGHDTVSWYQQALGQGPQFIFQYYEEEERQRGNFPDRFSGHQFPNYSSELNVNALLLGDSALYLCASSAGTSGRSWQFFGPGTRLTVL.

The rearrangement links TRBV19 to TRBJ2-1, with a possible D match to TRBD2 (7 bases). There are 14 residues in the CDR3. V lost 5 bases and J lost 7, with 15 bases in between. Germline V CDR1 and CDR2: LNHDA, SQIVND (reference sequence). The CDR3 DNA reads TGTGCCAGTAGTGGACACGGGGGGCGAAATGAGCAGTTCTTC. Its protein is CASSGHGGRNEQFF.

The CDR3 coding sequence is TGTGCCAACAATAAGGCTAGCGGGAGGTCAGATACGCAGTATTTT. Its protein is CANNKASGRSDTQYF. The genes are TRBV2 and TRBJ2-3; 11 bases align to TRBD2. V trimming: 10 bases; J trimming: 4 bases; junction bases outside the gene matches: 10. Germline CDR1 SNHLY, CDR2 FYNNEI. This CDR3 contains 15 residues.

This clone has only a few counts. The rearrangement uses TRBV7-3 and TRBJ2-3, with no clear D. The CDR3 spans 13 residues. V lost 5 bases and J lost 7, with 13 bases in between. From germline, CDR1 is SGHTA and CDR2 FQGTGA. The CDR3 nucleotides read TGTGCCAGCAGCCCCGCTCGTTCAAATACGCAGTATTTT. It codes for CASSPARSNTQYF.

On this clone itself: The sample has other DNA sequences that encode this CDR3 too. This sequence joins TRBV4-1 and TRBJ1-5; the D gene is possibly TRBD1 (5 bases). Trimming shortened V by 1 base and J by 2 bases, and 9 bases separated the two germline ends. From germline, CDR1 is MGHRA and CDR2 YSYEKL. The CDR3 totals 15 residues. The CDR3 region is CASSQVSGGNQPQHF. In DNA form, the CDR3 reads TGCGCCAGCAGCCAAGTCTCGGGGGGCAATCAGCCCCAGCATTTT.